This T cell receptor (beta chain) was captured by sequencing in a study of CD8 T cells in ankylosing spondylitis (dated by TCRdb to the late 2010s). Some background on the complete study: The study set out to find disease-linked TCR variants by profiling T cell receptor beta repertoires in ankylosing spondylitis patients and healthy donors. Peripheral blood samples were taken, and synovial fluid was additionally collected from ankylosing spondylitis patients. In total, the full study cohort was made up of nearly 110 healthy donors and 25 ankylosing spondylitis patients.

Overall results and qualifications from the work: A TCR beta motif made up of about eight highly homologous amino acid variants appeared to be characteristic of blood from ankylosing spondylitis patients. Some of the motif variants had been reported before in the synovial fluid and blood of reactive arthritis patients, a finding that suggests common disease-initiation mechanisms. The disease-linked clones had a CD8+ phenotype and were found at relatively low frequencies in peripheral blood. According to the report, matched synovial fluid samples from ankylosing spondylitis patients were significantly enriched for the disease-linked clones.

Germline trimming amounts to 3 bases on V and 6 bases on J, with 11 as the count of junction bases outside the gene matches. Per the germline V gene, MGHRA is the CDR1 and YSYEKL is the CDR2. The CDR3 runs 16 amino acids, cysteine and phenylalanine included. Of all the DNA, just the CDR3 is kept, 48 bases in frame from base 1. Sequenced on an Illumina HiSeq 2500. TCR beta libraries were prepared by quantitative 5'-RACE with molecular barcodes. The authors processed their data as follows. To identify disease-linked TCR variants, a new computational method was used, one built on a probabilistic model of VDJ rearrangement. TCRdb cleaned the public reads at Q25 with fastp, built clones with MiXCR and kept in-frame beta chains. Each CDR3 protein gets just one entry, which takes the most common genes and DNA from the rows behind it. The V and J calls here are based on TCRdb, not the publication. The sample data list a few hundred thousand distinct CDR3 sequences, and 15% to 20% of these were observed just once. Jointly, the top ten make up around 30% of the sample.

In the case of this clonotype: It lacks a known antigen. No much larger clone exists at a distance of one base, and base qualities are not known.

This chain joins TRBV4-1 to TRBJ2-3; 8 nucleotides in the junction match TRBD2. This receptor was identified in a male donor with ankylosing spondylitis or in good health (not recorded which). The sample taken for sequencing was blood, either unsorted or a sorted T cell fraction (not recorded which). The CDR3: CASSQVAGRGWDTQYF. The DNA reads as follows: TGCGCCAGCAGCCAGGTAGCGGGAAGAGGTTGGGATACGCAGTATTTT.